These 25 T cell receptor beta chains were sequenced from one sample in a study of T cell responses to AZD1222 COVID-19 vaccine. Method: immunoSEQ multiplex PCR; TCRdb's copy keeps in-frame clones and lacks some. The table lists tens of thousands of clones, about three quarters of them singletons. Sample: peripheral blood, taken on day 0 of AZD1222 vaccination. All receptors derive from an adult in good health.

This rearrangement joins TRBV6-5 to TRBJ1-1; 10 nucleotides align to TRBD1. The germline V gene has CDR1 MNHEY and CDR2 SVGAGI. V shed 5 bases and J 10 bases; nucleotides not matched to a gene: 13. This CDR3 comprises 15 residues. The CDR3 DNA sequence: TGTGCCAGCAGTACCTCCGGGACAGGGGATAGAGCAGCTTTCTTT. It is translated as CASSTSGTGDRAAFF.

This clone was found once. The chain carries TRBV15 and TRBJ1-4, with 9 nucleotides matching TRBD1. In germline, CDR1 is LNHNV, CDR2 YYDKDF (reference sequence). Trimming took 0 bases from V and 5 from J; bases not matched to a gene: 7. CDR3 length: 17 residues. Written as DNA, the CDR3 is TGTGCCACCAGCAGAGACCAAAGACAGGGGGTAAATGAAAAACTGTTTTTT. Encoded protein: CATSRDQRQGVNEKLFF.

The CDR3 sequence is CASSLMGQGTDTQYF. CDR3 DNA: TGTGCCAGCAGCTTAATGGGGCAGGGCACAGATACGCAGTATTTT. The chain recombines TRBV7-9 with TRBJ2-3; D might be TRBD1 (5 bases). Germline values: CDR1 SEHNR, CDR2 FQNEAQ (reference sequence). The CDR3 loop spans 15 amino acids. Trimming cost V 2 bases and J 1 base, with 10 bases left between them. The full variable domain, its missing parts supplied by reference TRBV7-9 and TRBJ2-3, is DTGVSQNPRHKITKRGQNVTFRCDPISEHNRLYWYRQTLGQGPEFLTYFQNEAQLEKSRLLSDRFSAERPKGSFSTLEIQRTEQGDSAMYLCASSLMGQGTDTQYFGPGTRLTVL.

The gene calls are TRBV5-1 and TRBJ1-5, with 9 bases lining up with TRBD1. V was pared by 4 bases and J by 6 bases, with 2 bases of the junction left unmatched. Per germline, CDR1 SGHRS and CDR2 YFSETQ. The CDR3 consists of 13 residues. The CDR3 protein is CASSPGQGQPQHF. DNA for the CDR3: TGCGCCAGCAGCCCGGGACAGGGTCAGCCCCAGCATTTT.

This clone was counted only a few times. The chain uses TRBV7-9 and TRBJ1-3; the D is unclear. The CDR3 totals 15 residues. Between the trimmed V and J ends, which lost 5 bases and 4 bases, there was a span of 15 bases. Germline-derived CDR1 and CDR2 are SEHNR and FQNEAQ (reference sequence). This chain's CDR3 is CASSLETHLGNTIYF. CDR3 sequence (DNA): TGTGCCAGCAGCCTCGAGACTCATCTCGGAAACACCATATATTTT.

Only one count was recorded for this clone. Here the CDR3 DNA reads TGCAGCGTTGGGGACAGGGCTAAGGCTAACTATGGCTACACCTTC. Residues: CSVGDRAKANYGYTF. The chain recombines TRBV29-1 with TRBJ1-2, with TRBD1 matching over 9 bases. Germline trimming cut 4 bases from V and 0 bases from J; bases unmatched to any gene: 6. Looked up from germline, CDR1 is SQVTM and CDR2 is ANQGSEA. This CDR3 contains 15 residues.

The chain employs TRBV28 and TRBJ1-1, with 10 bases that match TRBD1. V lost 7 bases to trimming and J lost 4 bases; unmatched junction nucleotides: 9. The germline V gene encodes CDR1 MDHEN and CDR2 SYDVKM. The CDR3 has 15 residues. CDR3 DNA: TGTGCCAGCAACCGACAGGGGGCGAGGAGCACTGAAGCTTTCTTT. Residues: CASNRQGARSTEAFF. Full variable domain (remainder filled in from reference TRBV28 and TRBJ1-1): DVKVTQSSRYLVKRTGEKVFLECVQDMDHENMFWYRQDPGLGLRLIYFSYDVKMKEKGDIPEGYSVSREKKERFSLILESASTNQTSMYLCASNRQGARSTEAFFGQGTRLTVV.

V usage is TRBV27 and J usage is TRBJ2-5; D is possibly TRBD2 (6 bases). The germline V and J ends were trimmed by 5 bases and 2 bases, with 12 bases remaining between them. This CDR3 spans 14 amino acids. In germline, CDR1 is MNHEY, CDR2 SMNVEV (reference sequence). CDR3 region: CASSLDGRQETQYF. The CDR3 bases are TGTGCCAGCAGTCTAGACGGGAGACAAGAGACCCAGTACTTC.

This chain links TRBV20-1 with TRBJ2-7, with 7 nucleotides matching TRBD2. Germline CDR1 DFQATT, CDR2 SNEGSKA (reference sequence). The ends lost 4 bases at V and 5 bases at J; junction bases unmatched: 11. The CDR3 covers 14 residues. CDR3 sequence reads: CSAIETSYVHEQYF. The CDR3 bases are TGCAGTGCTATTGAGACTAGCTACGTTCACGAGCAGTACTTC.

Note on this clone: Sequence at one end of the junction differs from germline and may be a read error. CDR3 nucleotide sequence: TGTGCTAGTGGCTTGGACAGGGACTACGAGCAGTACTTC. It codes for CASGLDRDYEQYF. The V gene is TRBV12-5, the J gene TRBJ2-7, with 8 nucleotides matching TRBD1. CDR3 length: 13 residues. CDR1 LGHNT and CDR2 FRNRAP come from the germline V gene.

The chain uses TRBV5-8 and TRBJ2-5; 14 bases are shared with TRBD2. The CDR3 covers 18 residues. The germline V gene has CDR1 SGHTS and CDR2 YDEGEE. Trimming took 4 bases from V and 3 from J; bases not matched to a gene: 11. The CDR3 DNA sequence: TGTGCCAGCAGCCGAAAGGAGACTAGCGGGGGGGCAGAAGAGACCCAGTACTTC. This sequence encodes CASSRKETSGGAEETQYF.

The rearrangement uses TRBV6-5 and TRBJ1-1; no firm D call. V lost 2 bases and J 7 bases, leaving 11 bases between the germline ends. Germline assignment: CDR1 MNHEY and CDR2 SVGAGI. This CDR3 comprises 13 residues. The CDR3 coding sequence is TGTGCCAGCAGTTACGCGGTGTTTCTTGAAGCTTTCTTT. Protein product: CASSYAVFLEAFF.

The chain joins TRBV5-6 to TRBJ2-5; D could derive from TRBD1 or TRBD2 (5 bases each). With 1 base removed from V and 4 bases from J, the gap between germline ends came to 8 bases. Looked up from germline, CDR1 is SGHDT and CDR2 is YYEEEE. The CDR3 is 13 residues long. The CDR3 DNA follows: TGTGCCAGCAGCTTGTCGGGGCGAGAGACCCAGTACTTC. Residues: CASSLSGRETQYF.

The CDR3 here is CASSRVGLETQYF. CDR3 nucleotides: TGTGCCAGCAGCCGGGTGGGGCTAGAGACCCAGTACTTC. This chain joins TRBV5-5 and TRBJ2-5; D may be TRBD1 (5 bases). Trimming cost V 4 bases and J 4 bases, with 11 bases left between them. There are 13 residues in the CDR3. Per the germline V gene, CDR1 is SGHKS and CDR2 is YYEKEE (reference sequence).

To note about this clone: Other DNA sequences in the same sample also yield this CDR3. The rearrangement joins TRBV2 to TRBJ2-3; 12 nucleotides match TRBD2. Germline trimming cut 5 bases from V and 3 bases from J; bases unmatched to any gene: 3. This CDR3 is 15 amino acids long. CDR1 SNHLY and CDR2 FYNNEI come from the germline V gene. CDR3 loop: CASSRLAGGTDTQYF. The CDR3 nucleotides are TGTGCCAGCAGTCGTCTAGCGGGGGGGACAGATACGCAGTATTTT. Full variable domain (missing parts from reference TRBV2 and TRBJ2-3): EPEVTQTPSHQVTQMGQEVILRCVPISNHLYFYWYRQILGQKVEFLVSFYNNEISEKSEIFDDQFSVERPDGSNFTLKIRSTKLEDSAMYFCASSRLAGGTDTQYFGPGTRLTVL.

The chain combines TRBV3-1 (or the pseudogene TRBV3-2) with TRBJ2-1, with D perhaps assigned TRBD1 or TRBD2 (5 bases each). The V gene's germline CDR1 is LGHDT and CDR2 YNNKEL (reference sequence). This CDR3 comprises 14 residues. CDR3 nucleotide sequence: TGTGCGCAGCTGGGGGAGATCTGCGTAAATGAGCAGTTCTTC. It yields the protein CAQLGEICVNEQFF.

This chain uses TRBV11-2 with TRBJ1-3; D gene ambiguous. The CDR3 has 15 residues. Germline V gene sequence: CDR1 SGHAT, CDR2 FQNNGV. The V and J ends lost 4 bases and 4 bases respectively, with 14 bases between them. The CDR3 nucleotides are TGTGCCAGCAGCTCACGACCTGTGGGGGGAAACACCATATATTTT. This encodes CASSSRPVGGNTIYF.

The rearrangement links TRBV25-1 to TRBJ1-1; TRBD1 is a possible D gene (5 bases). Germline V gene lookup returns CDR1 MGHDK and CDR2 SYGVNS. CDR3 length: 14 residues. V was cut by 4 bases and J by 3 bases, with 12 bases left in between. CDR3 in DNA: TGTGCCAGCAGTGCGGGACGGCCTGACACTGAAGCTTTCTTT. Protein product: CASSAGRPDTEAFF. Based on the CDR3 plus reference TRBV25-1 and TRBJ1-1, the full variable domain is EADIYQTPRYLVIGTGKKITLECSQTMGHDKMYWYQQDPGMELHLIHYSYGVNSTEKGDLSSESTVSRIRTEHFPLTLESARPSHTSQYLCASSAGRPDTEAFFGQGTRLTVV.

The chain is built from TRBV30 and TRBJ1-2; tentative D call: TRBD1 (6 bases). Germline V gene sequence: CDR1 GTSNPN, CDR2 SVGIG (reference sequence). The CDR3 is 13 residues long. Between the trimmed V and J ends, which lost 2 bases and 8 bases, there was a span of 15 bases. CDR3 DNA: TGTGCCTGGAGTCGTGACAGGCCAGCGGGCTACACCTTC. This codes for CAWSRDRPAGYTF.

The chain is built from TRBV6-1 and TRBJ2-7; 11 positions agree with TRBD2. CDR1 MNHNS and CDR2 SASEGT come from the germline V gene. V trimming: 1 base; J trimming: 0 bases; junction bases outside the gene matches: 5. This CDR3 has 17 residues. CDR3 loop: CASSEVPSGGFSYEQYF. CDR3 nucleotide sequence: TGTGCCAGCAGTGAAGTGCCTAGCGGGGGGTTCTCCTACGAGCAGTACTTC.

The chain links TRBV30 to TRBJ1-5; the D gene is possibly TRBD1 (5 bases). Germline V gene lookup returns CDR1 GTSNPN and CDR2 SVGIG (reference sequence). CDR3 length equals 15 residues. V lost 3 bases to trimming and J lost 3 bases, with 15 bases between them. CDR3 amino acids: CAWSGSGIFNQPQHF. The CDR3 nucleotides read TGTGCCTGGAGCGGTTCAGGGATCTTCAATCAGCCCCAGCATTTT.

V is TRBV6-5 and J is TRBJ1-1; D remains unclear. Between the trimmed V and J ends, which lost 0 bases and 3 bases, there was a span of 8 bases. The CDR3 runs 14 residues. Germline V gene sequence: CDR1 MNHEY, CDR2 SVGAGI. CDR3 protein: CASSYSYRDTEAFF. The CDR3 DNA reads TGTGCCAGCAGTTACTCGTACCGGGACACTGAAGCTTTCTTT.

This clone was detected once. The chain couples TRBV7-6 to TRBJ2-2; D call uncertain. The V gene's germline CDR1 is SGHVS and CDR2 FNYEAQ. V was clipped by 3 bases and J by 8 bases, with 10 bases between them. The CDR3 consists of 13 residues. CDR3 protein: CASSLDPLGELFF. For the CDR3, the DNA is TGTGCCAGCAGCTTGGACCCCTTAGGGGAGCTGTTTTTT.

This chain uses TRBV12-3 or TRBV12-4 with TRBJ1-3, with D uncertain. The CDR3 covers 13 residues. The V and J ends lost 8 bases and 12 bases respectively, with 20 bases between them. The CDR3 nucleotides are TGTGCCAGCTGCACGGTTACTCCCTGCATCATATATTTT. The encoded protein is CASCTVTPCIIYF.

This chain joins TRBV5-1 and TRBJ1-5, with D perhaps matching TRBD1 (5 bases). V gave up 0 bases and J gave up 7 bases, with 11 bases separating them. Germline CDR1 reads SGHRS; CDR2 reads YFSETQ. The CDR3 contains 14 residues. This chain's CDR3 is CASSLGEGIQPQHF. The CDR3 DNA reads as TGCGCCAGCAGCTTGGGCGAGGGGATACAGCCCCAGCATTTT.